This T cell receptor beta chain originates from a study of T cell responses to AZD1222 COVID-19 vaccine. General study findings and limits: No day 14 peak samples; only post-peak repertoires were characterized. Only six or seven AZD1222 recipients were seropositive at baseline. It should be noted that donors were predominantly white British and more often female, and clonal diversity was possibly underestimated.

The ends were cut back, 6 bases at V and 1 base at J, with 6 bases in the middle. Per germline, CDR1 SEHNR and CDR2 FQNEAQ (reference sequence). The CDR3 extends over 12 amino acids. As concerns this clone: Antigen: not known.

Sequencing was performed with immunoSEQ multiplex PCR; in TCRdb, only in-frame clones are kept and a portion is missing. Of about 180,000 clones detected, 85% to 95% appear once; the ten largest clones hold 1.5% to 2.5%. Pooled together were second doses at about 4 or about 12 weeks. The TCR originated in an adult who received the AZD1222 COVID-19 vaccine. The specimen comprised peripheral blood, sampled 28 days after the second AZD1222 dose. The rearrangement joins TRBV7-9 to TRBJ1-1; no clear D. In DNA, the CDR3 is TGTGCCAGCAGAGCGGAGAACACTGAAGCTTTCTTT. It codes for CASRAENTEAFF.